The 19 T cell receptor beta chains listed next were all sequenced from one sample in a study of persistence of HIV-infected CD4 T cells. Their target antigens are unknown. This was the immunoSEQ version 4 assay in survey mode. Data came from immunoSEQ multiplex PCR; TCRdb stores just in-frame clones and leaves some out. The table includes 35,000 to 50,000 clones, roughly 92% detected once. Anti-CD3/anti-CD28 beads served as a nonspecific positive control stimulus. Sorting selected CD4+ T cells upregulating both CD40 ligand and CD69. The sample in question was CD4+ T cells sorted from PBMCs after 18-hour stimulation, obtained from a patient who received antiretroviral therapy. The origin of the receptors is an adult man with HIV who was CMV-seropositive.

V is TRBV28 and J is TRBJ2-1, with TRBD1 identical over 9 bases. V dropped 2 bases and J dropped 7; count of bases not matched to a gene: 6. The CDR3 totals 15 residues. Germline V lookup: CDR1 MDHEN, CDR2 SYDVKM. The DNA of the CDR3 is TGTGCCAGCAGTTTACCGGGACAGGGTTGGAATGAGCAGTTCTTC. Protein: CASSLPGQGWNEQFF.

CDR3 sequence reads: CASGGQSRTTEAFF. The CDR3 DNA follows: TGTGCCAGCGGCGGACAGTCGCGGACCACTGAAGCTTTCTTT. V usage is TRBV3-1 (or the pseudogene TRBV3-2) and J usage is TRBJ1-1, with D maybe TRBD1 (6 bases). The length of the CDR3 is 14 residues. Trimming removed 8 bases at V and 4 bases at J, with 17 bases between. Germline CDR1 LGHDT, CDR2 YNNKEL (reference sequence).

CDR3 sequence reads: CASSLFLAGLHGTQYF. The CDR3 DNA reads TGTGCCAGCAGCTTGTTTCTAGCGGGGTTGCACGGTACGCAGTATTTT. V gene TRBV5-5 combines with J gene TRBJ2-3; 9 bases align to TRBD2. This CDR3 has 16 residues. CDR1 and CDR2 from the germline V gene are SGHKS and YYEKEE (reference sequence). Unmatched junction bases numbered 11, after V lost 1 base and J lost 8 bases. The whole variable domain, filled in from reference TRBV5-5 and TRBJ2-3, reads DAGVTQSPTHLIKTRGQQVTLRCSPISGHKSVSWYQQVLGQGPQFIFQYYEKEERGRGNFPDRFSARQFPNYSSELNVNALLLGDSALYLCASSLFLAGLHGTQYFGPGTRLTVL.

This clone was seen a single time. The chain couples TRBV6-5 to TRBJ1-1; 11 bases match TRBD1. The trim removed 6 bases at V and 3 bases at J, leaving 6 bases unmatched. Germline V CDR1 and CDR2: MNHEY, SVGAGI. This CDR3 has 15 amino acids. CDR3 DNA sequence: TGTGCCAGCAGCCGGACAGGGGGCGGCGACACTGAAGCTTTCTTT. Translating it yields CASSRTGGGDTEAFF.

CDR3 in amino acids: CASTPRAGGSSGANVLTF. CDR3 DNA sequence: TGTGCCAGCACCCCTCGGGCGGGGGGTAGCTCTGGGGCCAACGTCCTGACTTTC. V usage is TRBV2 and J usage is TRBJ2-6, with 8 bases fitting TRBD2. Germline V CDR1 and CDR2: SNHLY, FYNNEI. Losses at the gene ends were 7 bases for V and 0 bases for J; bases not matched to a gene: 11. CDR3 size: 18 residues.

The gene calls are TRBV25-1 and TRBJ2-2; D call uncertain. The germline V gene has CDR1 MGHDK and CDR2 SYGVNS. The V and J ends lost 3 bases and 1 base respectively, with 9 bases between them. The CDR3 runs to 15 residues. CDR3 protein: CASSDKNENTGELFF. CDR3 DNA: TGTGCCAGCAGTGACAAAAATGAGAACACCGGGGAGCTGTTTTTT. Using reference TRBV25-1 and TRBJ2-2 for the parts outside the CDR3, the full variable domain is EADIYQTPRYLVIGTGKKITLECSQTMGHDKMYWYQQDPGMELHLIHYSYGVNSTEKGDLSSESTVSRIRTEHFPLTLESARPSHTSQYLCASSDKNENTGELFFGEGSRLTVL.

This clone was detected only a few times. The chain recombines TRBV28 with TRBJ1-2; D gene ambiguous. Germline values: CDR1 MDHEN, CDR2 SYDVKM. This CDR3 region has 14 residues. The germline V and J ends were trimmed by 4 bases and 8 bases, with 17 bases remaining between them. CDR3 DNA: TGTGCCAGCAGTTACCCTCGTGGAACGAGGGGCTACACCTTC. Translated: CASSYPRGTRGYTF.

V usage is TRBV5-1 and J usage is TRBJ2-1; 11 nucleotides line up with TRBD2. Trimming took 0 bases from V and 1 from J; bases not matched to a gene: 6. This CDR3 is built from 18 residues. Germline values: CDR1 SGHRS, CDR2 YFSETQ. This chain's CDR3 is CASSLALAGGRSYNEQFF. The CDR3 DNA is TGCGCCAGCAGCTTGGCGCTAGCGGGGGGCCGTTCCTACAATGAGCAGTTCTTC.

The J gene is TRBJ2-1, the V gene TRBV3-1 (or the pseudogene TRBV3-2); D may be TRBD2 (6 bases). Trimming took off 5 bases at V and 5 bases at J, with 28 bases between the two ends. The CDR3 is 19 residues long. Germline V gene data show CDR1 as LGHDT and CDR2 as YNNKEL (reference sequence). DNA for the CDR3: TGTGCCAGCAGCGCCAGACTAGATTCGCAAATTCCCGGGAACAATGAGCAGTTCTTC. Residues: CASSARLDSQIPGNNEQFF.

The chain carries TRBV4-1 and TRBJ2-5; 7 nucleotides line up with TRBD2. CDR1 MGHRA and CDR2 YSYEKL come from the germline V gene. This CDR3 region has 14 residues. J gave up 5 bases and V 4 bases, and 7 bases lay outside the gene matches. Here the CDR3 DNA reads TGCGCCAGCAGCCCCCTGGCGGGGGAGGAGACCCAGTACTTC. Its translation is CASSPLAGEETQYF.

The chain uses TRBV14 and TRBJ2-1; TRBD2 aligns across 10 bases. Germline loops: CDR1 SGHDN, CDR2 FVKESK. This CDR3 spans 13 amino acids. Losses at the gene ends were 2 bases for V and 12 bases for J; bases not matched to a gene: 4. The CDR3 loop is CASSQSSGGAQFF. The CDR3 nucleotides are TGTGCCAGCAGCCAAAGCAGCGGGGGGGCGCAGTTCTTC.

The CDR3 sequence is CASSLQGYNSPLHF. The CDR3 bases are TGTGCCAGCAGTCTACAGGGCTATAATTCACCCCTCCACTTT. V usage is TRBV6-5 and J usage is TRBJ1-6, with D possibly matching TRBD1 (6 bases). V shed 5 bases and J shed 3 bases, with 8 bases lying between them. This CDR3 contains 14 residues. CDR1 is MNHEY, CDR2 SVGAGI, per germline.

The CDR3 spells CASSPPLDGPYEQYF. The CDR3 bases are TGTGCCAGCTCACCCCCCCTGGACGGGCCCTACGAGCAGTACTTC. The chain is built from TRBV18 and TRBJ2-7, with D unclear. Germline V gene sequence: CDR1 KGHSH, CDR2 LQKENI. V was cut by 3 bases and J by 2 bases, with 14 bases left in between. The CDR3 covers 15 residues.

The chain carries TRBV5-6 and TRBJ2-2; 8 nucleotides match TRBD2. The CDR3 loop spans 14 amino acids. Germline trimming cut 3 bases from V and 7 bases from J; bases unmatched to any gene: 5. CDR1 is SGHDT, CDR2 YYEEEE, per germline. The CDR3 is CASSSGLANGELFF. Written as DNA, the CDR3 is TGTGCCAGCAGCTCCGGACTAGCAAACGGGGAGCTGTTTTTT.

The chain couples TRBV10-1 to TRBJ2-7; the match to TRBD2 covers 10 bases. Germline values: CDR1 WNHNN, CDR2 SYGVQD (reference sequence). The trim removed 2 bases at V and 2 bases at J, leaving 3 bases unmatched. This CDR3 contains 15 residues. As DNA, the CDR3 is TGCGCCAGCAGTGAGAAACTAGCGGGGACCTACGAGCAGTACTTC. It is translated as CASSEKLAGTYEQYF.

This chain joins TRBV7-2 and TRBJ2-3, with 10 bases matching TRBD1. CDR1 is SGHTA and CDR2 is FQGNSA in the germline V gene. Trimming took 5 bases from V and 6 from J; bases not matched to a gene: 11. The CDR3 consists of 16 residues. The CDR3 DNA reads TGTGCCAGCAGCGCTATTAGACAGGGGGCTGGCGATACGCAGTATTTT. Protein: CASSAIRQGAGDTQYF.

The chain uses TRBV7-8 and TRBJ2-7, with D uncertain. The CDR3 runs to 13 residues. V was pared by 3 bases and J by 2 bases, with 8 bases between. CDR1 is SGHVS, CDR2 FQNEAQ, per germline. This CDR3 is CASSFPEAYEQYF. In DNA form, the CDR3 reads TGTGCCAGCAGCTTCCCCGAAGCCTACGAGCAGTACTTC.

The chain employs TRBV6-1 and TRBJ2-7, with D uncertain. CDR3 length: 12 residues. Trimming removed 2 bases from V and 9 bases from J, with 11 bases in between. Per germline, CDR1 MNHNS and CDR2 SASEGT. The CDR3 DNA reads TGTGCCAGCAGTGAAAGGTCCGGTTCGCAGTACTTC. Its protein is CASSERSGSQYF.

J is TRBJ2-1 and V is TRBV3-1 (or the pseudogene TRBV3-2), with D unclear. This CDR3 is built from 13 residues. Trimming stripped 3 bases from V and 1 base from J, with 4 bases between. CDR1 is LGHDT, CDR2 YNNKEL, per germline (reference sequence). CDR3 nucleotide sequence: TGTGCCAGCAGCCATGCGTCCTACAATGAGCAGTTCTTC. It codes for CASSHASYNEQFF.